This T cell receptor beta chain was documented in a study of cytomegalovirus exposure and HLA in healthy donors. This CDR3 comprises 14 residues. V lost 3 bases, J lost 0 bases, and 6 bases lay in between. Germline CDR1 and CDR2: MNHNY and SVGAGI (reference sequence). Study conclusions and caveats: Confirmation in vitro established that a few CMV-associated chains were specific for CMV antigens. As immune exposure information, only CMV serostatus was available.

About this clone: Antigen specificity is unknown.

This PCR relied on a set of 60 Vbeta primers and 13 Jbeta primers. Measured with immunoSEQ multiplex PCR; TCRdb has only the in-frame clones, and not every one. The repertoire holds about 130,000 clones, less than 10% seen once, with less than 2% in the top ten. The source of this sequence is a man over 45 in good health and CMV-seronegative. The gene calls are TRBV6-6 and TRBJ1-5; D uncertain. The sample was PBMCs. In DNA form, the CDR3 reads TGTGCCAGCAGTTATCAGTCTAGCAATCAGCCCCAGCATTTT. It encodes CASSYQSSNQPQHF.